A single sample is the source of the 22 T cell receptor beta chains below, sequenced in a study of OX40 agonist ivuxolimab in advanced cancers. The method was immunoSEQ multiplex PCR; TCRdb's version includes in-frame clones alone and lacks a portion of them. The table includes hundreds of clones, nearly 95% detected once. The biological material was taken in a trial of the OX40 agonist ivuxolimab. The receptor source for this set is an adult with an advanced solid tumor such as melanoma, head and neck, liver or kidney cancer.

CDR3 amino acids: CAIRLSGVVTDTQYF. CDR3 coding DNA: TGTGCCATCAGACTGAGCGGGGTAGTAACAGATACGCAGTATTTT. The chain uses TRBV6-8 and TRBJ2-3; TRBD2 matches at 7 bases. The CDR3 is 15 residues long. The V segment lost 10 bases and the J segment 3 bases; nucleotides outside the gene matches: 13. Germline CDR1 is MNHGY and CDR2 is SAAAGT.

This sequence joins TRBV12-5 and TRBJ2-2; the D is unclear. The CDR3 loop spans 14 amino acids. Trimming cost V 1 base and J 4 bases, with 7 bases left between them. Germline CDR1 is LGHNT and CDR2 is FRNRAP. This chain's CDR3 is CASGLGVGTGELFF. The CDR3 DNA is TGTGCTAGTGGTTTGGGGGTAGGCACCGGGGAGCTGTTTTTT.

The rearrangement links TRBV6-8 to TRBJ1-1; 7 nucleotides line up with TRBD1. The CDR3 spans 17 residues. CDR1 and CDR2 (germline): MNHGY, SAAAGT. Losses at the gene ends were 0 bases for V and 0 bases for J; bases not matched to a gene: 7. The CDR3 DNA is TGTGCCAGCAGTTACTCACAGGGGCCCACTATGAACACTGAAGCTTTCTTT. This translates into CASSYSQGPTMNTEAFF.

The chain is built from TRBV19 and TRBJ2-1, with 11 nucleotides matching TRBD2. Germline CDR1 is LNHDA and CDR2 is SQIVND (reference sequence). This CDR3 comprises 13 residues. Trimming removed 6 bases from V and 8 bases from J; junction bases left unmatched: 3. The CDR3 region has the DNA TGTGCCAGTAGGTTAGCGGGAGGGGATGAGCAGTTCTTC. Translated, it gives CASRLAGGDEQFF.

This chain links TRBV6-7 with TRBJ2-7, with 12 bases aligning to TRBD2. TRBV6-7 is given ORF status, its function remaining uncertain. The CDR3 contains 16 residues. The junction had 2 bases not matched to a gene; V was cut back by 0 bases and J by 2 bases. CDR3 coding DNA: TGTGCCAGCAGTTACTCGAGGACTAGCGGGGCCTACGAGCAGTACTTC. Residues: CASSYSRTSGAYEQYF.

The chain has TRBV11-3 and TRBJ2-7; D remains ambiguous. The CDR3 is 16 residues long. V was trimmed by 5 bases and J by 0 bases, leaving 17 bases between them. Per the germline V gene, CDR1 is SGHNT and CDR2 is YENEEA. The CDR3 DNA sequence: TGTGCCAGCAGCCAAAACCCGACCGAGAGCTCCTACGAGCAGTACTTC. This codes for CASSQNPTESSYEQYF.

This clone showed up just once. This chain uses TRBV30 with TRBJ2-1; 13 nucleotides line up with TRBD2. This CDR3 is built from 14 residues. V lost 4 bases, J lost 7 bases, and 4 bases stayed unmatched. Germline V CDR1 and CDR2: GTSNPN, SVGIG (reference sequence). In DNA, the CDR3 is TGTGCCTGGACCACGGGACTAGCGGGGAATGAGCAGTTCTTC. It specifies CAWTTGLAGNEQFF.

The chain recombines TRBV6-8 with TRBJ2-5; D might be TRBD2 (5 bases). Germline-derived CDR1 and CDR2 are MNHGY and SAAAGT. Trimming took off 5 bases at V and 4 bases at J, with 14 bases between the two ends. The CDR3 is made up of 14 amino acids. CDR3 amino acids: CASSRGLAGETQYF. CDR3 nucleotide sequence: TGTGCCAGCAGTCGCGGACTCGCAGGAGAGACCCAGTACTTC.

The V and J genes are TRBV7-1 and TRBJ2-5; D possibly uses TRBD1 or TRBD2 (5 bases each). TRBV7-1 is classed as an ORF, of uncertain function. Trimming removed 7 bases from V and 1 base from J, with 16 bases in between. The CDR3 loop spans 15 amino acids. The CDR3 loop is CASNSFRDPQETQYF. CDR3 bases: TGTGCCAGCAACTCCTTCCGGGACCCCCAAGAGACCCAGTACTTC.

This chain uses TRBV6-8 with TRBJ1-1; 10 bases are a match to TRBD1. Unmatched junction bases numbered 11, after V lost 5 bases and J lost 11 bases. The CDR3 is made up of 14 amino acids. CDR1 MNHGY and CDR2 SAAAGT come from the germline V gene. The CDR3 protein is CASSTPMGQGMAFF. In DNA, the CDR3 is TGTGCCAGCAGTACTCCTATGGGACAGGGGATGGCTTTCTTT.

The chain uses TRBV25-1 and TRBJ2-3; the D is unclear. Looked up from germline, CDR1 is MGHDK and CDR2 is SYGVNS. The CDR3 runs to 15 residues. Trimming left V 5 bases short and J 2 bases short, with 14 bases between. The CDR3 DNA sequence: TGTGCCAGCAGTCTTGACACCTCCGTCACAGATACGCAGTATTTT. It is translated as CASSLDTSVTDTQYF.

The gene calls are TRBV19 and TRBJ1-3, with TRBD1 matching 9 bases. The CDR3 covers 15 residues. The trim removed 5 bases at V and 3 bases at J, leaving 5 bases unmatched. Germline CDR1 LNHDA, CDR2 SQIVND (reference sequence). This CDR3 reads CASSATGGVGNTIYF. The CDR3 DNA reads as TGTGCCAGTAGTGCGACAGGGGGAGTTGGAAACACCATATATTTT.

The chain couples TRBV19 to TRBJ1-1, with D possibly TRBD1 on 5 matching bases. The V and J ends lost 0 bases and 1 base respectively, with 9 bases between them. CDR1 and CDR2 from the germline V gene are LNHDA and SQIVND (reference sequence). The CDR3 runs to 15 residues. The CDR3 nucleotides are TGTGCCAGTAGTATAGAGGCGGGGCAGAACACTGAAGCTTTCTTT. This gives the protein CASSIEAGQNTEAFF.

A remark on this clone: The junction differs from germline at one of its ends, possibly a read error. The gene calls are TRBV6-8 and TRBJ1-1; 7 nucleotides line up with TRBD1. The germline V gene has CDR1 MNHGY and CDR2 SAAAGT. CDR3 size: 15 residues. The CDR3 coding sequence is TGTGCCATCAGTGTGAGGGACAGTGGAAACACTGAAGCTTTCTTT. Encoded protein: CAISVRDSGNTEAFF.

The chain carries TRBV19 and TRBJ2-7; D remains ambiguous. The CDR3 runs to 13 residues. V was pared by 5 bases and J by 5 bases, with 13 bases between. Germline V gene sequence: CDR1 LNHDA, CDR2 SQIVND (reference sequence). CDR3 DNA: TGTGCCAGTAGTCCCCCCCTGGTCCACGAGCAGTACTTC. This codes for CASSPPLVHEQYF.

Turning to this clone: At one end the junction does not follow the germline gene, possibly because of a read error. The V and J genes are TRBV6-8 and TRBJ2-1; TRBD2 might be the D (7 bases). The germline CDR1 and CDR2 sequences are MNHGY and SAAAGT. This CDR3 contains 12 residues. The CDR3 DNA reads as TGTGCCAGCAGTGACTCGGGGGGCCAACAGTTCTTC. Residues: CASSDSGGQQFF.

The rearrangement uses TRBV19 and TRBJ2-7, with TRBD1 as a possible D gene (6 bases). Germline CDR1 and CDR2: LNHDA and SQIVND (reference sequence). The CDR3 has 15 amino acids. The V end lost 5 bases, the J end lost 0 bases, and 14 bases lay between the germline ends. The CDR3 sequence is CASSERGHLSYEQYF. In DNA, the CDR3 is TGTGCCAGTAGTGAAAGGGGACACCTCTCCTACGAGCAGTACTTC.

The gene calls are TRBV11-3 and TRBJ1-1; 9 nucleotides align to TRBD1. The junction had 0 bases not matched to a gene; V was cut back by 3 bases and J by 1 base. The CDR3 extends over 14 amino acids. Germline V lookup: CDR1 SGHNT, CDR2 YENEEA. The CDR3 reads CASSLGQGNTEAFF. In DNA, the CDR3 is TGTGCCAGCAGCTTGGGACAGGGGAACACTGAAGCTTTCTTT.

The chain links TRBV11-3 to TRBJ2-5, with D uncertain. The germline V gene encodes CDR1 SGHNT and CDR2 YENEEA. This CDR3 is built from 14 residues. V was cut by 5 bases and J by 1 base, with 11 bases left in between. The CDR3 coding sequence is TGTGCCAGCAGCGCAACTGGATTCCAAGAGACCCAGTACTTC. Amino acids: CASSATGFQETQYF.

CDR3 DNA sequence: TGTGCCAGCAGGACTAAACCGGGACAGGGACGGGACTATGGCTACACCTTC. It yields the protein CASRTKPGQGRDYGYTF. This chain joins TRBV6-8 and TRBJ1-2; 9 bases align to TRBD1. The CDR3 is 17 residues long. The V and J ends lost 6 bases and 3 bases, in that order; junction bases with no gene match: 14. Germline CDR1 reads MNHGY; CDR2 reads SAAAGT.

V is TRBV19 and J is TRBJ1-2; 10 bases align to TRBD1. The junction had 10 bases not matched to a gene; V was cut back by 8 bases and J by 7 bases. Germline CDR1 LNHDA, CDR2 SQIVND (reference sequence). This CDR3 is 14 amino acids long. The DNA for the CDR3 is TGTGCCAGTTCTCCCGGGACAGGGGTCGGTGGCTACACCTTC. Protein sequence: CASSPGTGVGGYTF.

The rearrangement joins TRBV5-1 to TRBJ1-1; D remains unclear. CDR1 SGHRS and CDR2 YFSETQ come from the germline V gene. The length of the CDR3 is 14 residues. Trimming took off 2 bases at V and 1 base at J, with 9 bases between the two ends. The CDR3 DNA reads TGCGCCAGCAGCTTAGGCACGACGAACACTGAAGCTTTCTTT. This translates into CASSLGTTNTEAFF.